The rows below give T cell receptor beta chains drawn from one sample of a study of blood T cell repertoires in COVID-19. This table comes from immunoSEQ multiplex PCR, and its TCRdb copy is limited to in-frame clones, with some not included. This sample yields 200,000 to 250,000 clones, of which 75% to 90% are seen a single time; roughly 3.7% belongs to the top ten. The specimen sequenced was PBMCs or T cells enriched from blood (not recorded which). Receptor source: a woman aged 18 to 35 in a cohort exposed to, infected with or recovered from COVID-19 (not recorded which). CDR3s include the opening cysteine and the closing phenylalanine or tryptophan. Fields, in order: V gene, J gene, clone size, CDR3 protein. Size is stated for part of the rows, as once, few or many counts, or as a class when the clone is expanded.

>TRBV6-1|TRBJ1-4|-
CASSDRHTTTNEKLFF
>TRBV28|TRBJ1-5|once
CATRQGKGAQHF
>TRBV12-3/TRBV12-4|TRBJ1-5|-
CASTYSNQPQHF
>TRBV15|TRBJ2-3|-
CATSIPRGDSKTDTQYF
>TRBV6-5|TRBJ2-7|few
CASSRRQDLYEQYF
>TRBV7-2|TRBJ1-2|-
CASSPFYGYTF
>TRBV6-5|TRBJ2-7|-
CASSRQGQSYEQYF
>TRBV9|TRBJ1-1|-
CASSLTVMNTEAFF
>TRBV5-4|TRBJ1-1|few
CASSSWTGGNTEAFF
>TRBV30|TRBJ2-1|-
CAWSVSSGGNNEQFF
>TRBV20-1|TRBJ2-3|-
CSASYRLAGTDTQYF
>TRBV12-5|TRBJ2-3|-
CASGRISSGSTDTQYF
>TRBV5-4|TRBJ1-1|-
CASSITRQGTEAFF
>TRBV3-1/TRBV3-2|TRBJ2-5|-
CASSQARDGTQYF
>TRBV24-1|TRBJ1-1|-
CATSDSISPEAFF
>TRBV2|TRBJ2-2|-
CASSEVGTSLSGELFF
>TRBV5-1|TRBJ1-1|-
CASSLAGEETGEAFF
>TRBV2|TRBJ2-3|-
CASIEGLAADTQYF
>TRBV9|TRBJ2-1|-
CASSVAEAGASYNEQFF
>TRBV28|TRBJ1-5|-
CASSNVQGFNQPQHF
>TRBV28|TRBJ1-5|-
CASRADSSNQPQHF
>TRBV24-1|TRBJ2-1|-
CATSALGLAGYNEQFF
>TRBV7-2|TRBJ2-7|-
CASSLEVAGVNEQYF
>TRBV28|TRBJ1-5|-
CASIGGGDQPQHF
>TRBV30|TRBJ1-3|-
CAWSHRNSGNTIYF
>TRBV6-5|TRBJ2-3|-
CASSYGVAGGADTQYF
>TRBV10-1|TRBJ1-2|-
CASSERRDEGYTF
>TRBV11-2|TRBJ1-2|-
CASSLQGSGQLGGYTF
>TRBV3-1/TRBV3-2|TRBJ1-3|-
CASSPRTDGNTIYF
>TRBV19|TRBJ2-7|-
CASSLGTGVDEQYF
>TRBV13|TRBJ2-5|-
CASSLEAGGETQYF
>TRBV2|TRBJ1-1|few
CASSVAVQTEAFF
>TRBV21-1|TRBJ1-3|-
CASIHSLSGNTIYF
>TRBV19|TRBJ2-1|-
CASSGLDGNEQFF
>TRBV18|TRBJ2-7|-
CASSPDREYEQYF
>TRBV4-1|TRBJ2-3|-
CASSQDSAGLAGMDTQYF
>TRBV7-3|TRBJ2-3|once
CASSPARYPTDTQYF
>TRBV10-3|TRBJ2-1|-
CAISESAGFDEQFF
>TRBV14|TRBJ1-6|-
CASSPGTGGYSPLHF
>TRBV5-1|TRBJ2-3|-
CASSLDRSTDTQYF
>TRBV6-5|TRBJ2-7|-
CASSPGLALYEQYF
>TRBV29-1|TRBJ2-3|-
CSVGPLADTDTQYF